Sequencing of this T cell receptor (beta chain) was carried out in a study of post-analysis software for immune sequencing data. The length of the CDR3 is 13 residues. Trimming took 6 bases from V and 10 from J, leaving 19 bases between them. Tagging with unique molecular identifiers was a feature of the TCR beta cDNA libraries. It was from roughly 1 to 10 million T cells that approximately 500,000 cDNA molecules came. From the PCR reads, TCRdb called clonotypes with MiXCR, one entry per CDR3 protein. Of about 160,000 distinct CDR3 sequences in the sample, 35% to 40% were seen once. This TCR came from a girl aged 10-17 years with multiple sclerosis. This specimen consisted of blood, obtained after autologous hematopoietic stem cell transplantation. The chain is built from TRBV12-3 or TRBV12-4 and TRBJ2-7; D is tentatively TRBD1 or TRBD2 (5 bases each). The CDR3 coding sequence is TGTGCCAGCAGACAACTGAGGGGAGACACCCAGTACTTC. Amino acid sequence: CASRQLRGDTQYF.